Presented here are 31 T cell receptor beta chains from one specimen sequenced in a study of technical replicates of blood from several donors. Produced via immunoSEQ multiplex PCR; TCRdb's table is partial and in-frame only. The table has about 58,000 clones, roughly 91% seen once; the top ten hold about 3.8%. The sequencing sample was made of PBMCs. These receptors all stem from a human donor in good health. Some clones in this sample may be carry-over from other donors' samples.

In DNA form, the CDR3 reads TGTGCCAGCAGCTTAGGGGGGCAGGGGGACCGCGGGGAGCTGTTTTTT. Encoded protein: CASSLGGQGDRGELFF. V is TRBV5-4 and J is TRBJ2-2; D perhaps matches TRBD1 (7 bases). Looked up from germline, CDR1 is SGHNT and CDR2 is YYREEE (reference sequence). V lost 2 bases, J lost 7 bases, and 18 bases lay in between. This CDR3 has 16 amino acids.

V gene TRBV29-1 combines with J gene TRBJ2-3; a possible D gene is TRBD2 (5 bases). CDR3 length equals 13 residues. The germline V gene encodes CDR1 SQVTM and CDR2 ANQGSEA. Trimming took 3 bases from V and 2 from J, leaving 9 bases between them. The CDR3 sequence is CSVETGVTDTQYF. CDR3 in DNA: TGCAGCGTTGAGACCGGGGTCACAGATACGCAGTATTTT.

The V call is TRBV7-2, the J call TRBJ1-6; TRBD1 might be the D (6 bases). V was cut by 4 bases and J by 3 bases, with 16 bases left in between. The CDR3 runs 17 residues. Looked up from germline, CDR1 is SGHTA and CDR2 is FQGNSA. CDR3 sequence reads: CASSSNRAKNYNSPLHF. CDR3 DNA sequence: TGTGCCAGCAGCTCCAACAGGGCTAAAAACTATAATTCACCCCTCCACTTT. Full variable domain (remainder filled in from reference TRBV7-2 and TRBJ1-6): GAGVSQSPSNKVTEKGKDVELRCDPISGHTALYWYRQSLGQGLEFLIYFQGNSAPDKSGLPSDRFSAERTGGSVSTLTIQRTQQEDSAVYLCASSSNRAKNYNSPLHFGNGTRLTVT.

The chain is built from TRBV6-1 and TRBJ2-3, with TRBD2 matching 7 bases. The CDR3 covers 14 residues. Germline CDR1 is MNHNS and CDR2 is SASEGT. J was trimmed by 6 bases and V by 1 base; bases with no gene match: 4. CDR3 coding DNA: TGTGCCAGCAGTGAAGGTTGGGAGGGGGATACGCAGTATTTT. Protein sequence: CASSEGWEGDTQYF.

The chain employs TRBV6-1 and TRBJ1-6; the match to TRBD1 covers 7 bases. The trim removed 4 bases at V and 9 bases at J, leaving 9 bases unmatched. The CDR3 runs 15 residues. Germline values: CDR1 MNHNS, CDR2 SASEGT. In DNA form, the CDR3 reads TGTGCCAGCAGTGTCCAACAGGGGCAAAGTTCACCCCTCCACTTT. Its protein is CASSVQQGQSSPLHF.

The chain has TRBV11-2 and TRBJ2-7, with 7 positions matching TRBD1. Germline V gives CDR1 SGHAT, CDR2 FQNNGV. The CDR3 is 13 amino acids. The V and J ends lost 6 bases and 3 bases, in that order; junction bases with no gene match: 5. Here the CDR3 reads CASRPTGDYEQYF. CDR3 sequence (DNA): TGTGCCAGCAGACCCACAGGGGACTACGAGCAGTACTTC.

The CDR3 spells CASSYGTGNEQYF. In nucleotides, the CDR3 is TGTGCCAGCAGTTACGGGACAGGGAACGAGCAGTACTTC. The chain uses TRBV6-5 and TRBJ2-7; 9 nucleotides line up with TRBD1. The V gene's germline CDR1 is MNHEY and CDR2 SVGAGI. J gave up 5 bases and V 2 bases, and 1 base lay outside the gene matches. The CDR3 has 13 residues.

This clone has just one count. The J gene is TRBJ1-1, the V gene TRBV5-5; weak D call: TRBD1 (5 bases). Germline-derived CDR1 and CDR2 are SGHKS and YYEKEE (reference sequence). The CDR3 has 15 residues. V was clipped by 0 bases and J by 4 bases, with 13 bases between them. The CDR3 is CASSLEGKRSTEAFF. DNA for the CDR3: TGTGCCAGCAGCTTGGAGGGGAAGAGGAGCACTGAAGCTTTCTTT.

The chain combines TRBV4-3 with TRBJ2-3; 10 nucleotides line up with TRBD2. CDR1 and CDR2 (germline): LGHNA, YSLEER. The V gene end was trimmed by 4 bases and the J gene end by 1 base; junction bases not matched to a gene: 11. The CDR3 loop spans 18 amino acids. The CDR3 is CASSRTGAGTSGTDTQYF. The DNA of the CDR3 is TGCGCCAGCAGCCGGACCGGGGCCGGGACTAGCGGCACAGATACGCAGTATTTT.

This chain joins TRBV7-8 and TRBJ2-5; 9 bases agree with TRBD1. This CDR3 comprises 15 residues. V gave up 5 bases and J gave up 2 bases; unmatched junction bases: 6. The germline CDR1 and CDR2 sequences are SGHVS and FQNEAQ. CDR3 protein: CASSQDRGRQETQYF. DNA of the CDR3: TGTGCCAGCAGCCAAGACAGGGGGAGACAAGAGACCCAGTACTTC.

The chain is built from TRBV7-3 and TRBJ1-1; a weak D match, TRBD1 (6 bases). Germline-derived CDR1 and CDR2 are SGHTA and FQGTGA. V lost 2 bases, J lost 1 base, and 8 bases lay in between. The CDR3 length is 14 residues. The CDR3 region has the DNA TGTGCCAGCAGCTTAGGGGGCACGAACACTGAAGCTTTCTTT. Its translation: CASSLGGTNTEAFF.

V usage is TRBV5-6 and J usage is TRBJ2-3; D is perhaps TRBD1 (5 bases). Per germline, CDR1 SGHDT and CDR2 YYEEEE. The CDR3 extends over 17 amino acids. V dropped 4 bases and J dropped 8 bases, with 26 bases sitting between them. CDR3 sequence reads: CASSKPMERERQGTQYF. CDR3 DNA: TGTGCCAGCAGCAAACCAATGGAGCGAGAACGGCAGGGTACGCAGTATTTT.

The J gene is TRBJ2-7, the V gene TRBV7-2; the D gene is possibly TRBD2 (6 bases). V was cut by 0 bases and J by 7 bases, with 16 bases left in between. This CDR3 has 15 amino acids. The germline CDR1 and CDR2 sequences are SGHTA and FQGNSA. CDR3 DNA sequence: TGTGCCAGCAGCTTAGCGGCAGCGCTGGGGGGTGAGCAGTACTTC. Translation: CASSLAAALGGEQYF. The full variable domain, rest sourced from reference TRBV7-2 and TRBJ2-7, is GAGVSQSPSNKVTEKGKDVELRCDPISGHTALYWYRQSLGQGLEFLIYFQGNSAPDKSGLPSDRFSAERTGGSVSTLTIQRTQQEDSAVYLCASSLAAALGGEQYFGPGTRLTVT.

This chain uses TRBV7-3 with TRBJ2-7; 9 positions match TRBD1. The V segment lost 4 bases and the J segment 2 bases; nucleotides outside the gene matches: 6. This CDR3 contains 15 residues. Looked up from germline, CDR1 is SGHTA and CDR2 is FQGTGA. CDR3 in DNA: TGTGCCAGCAGCTCCCCGGGACAGGGTGCCTACGAGCAGTACTTC. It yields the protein CASSSPGQGAYEQYF.

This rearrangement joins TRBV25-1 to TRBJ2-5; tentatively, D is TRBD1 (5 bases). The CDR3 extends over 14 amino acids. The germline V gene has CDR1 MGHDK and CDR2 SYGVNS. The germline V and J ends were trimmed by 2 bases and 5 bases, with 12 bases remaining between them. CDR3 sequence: CASSEASAGETQYF. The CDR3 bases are TGTGCCAGCAGTGAAGCAAGCGCAGGGGAGACCCAGTACTTC.

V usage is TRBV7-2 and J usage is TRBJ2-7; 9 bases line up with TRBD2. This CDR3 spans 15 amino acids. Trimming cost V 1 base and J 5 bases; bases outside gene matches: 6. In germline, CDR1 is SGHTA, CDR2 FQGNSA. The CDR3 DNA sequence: TGTGCCAGCAGCTTAGGTCTAGCGGGGTCTGACGAGCAGTACTTC. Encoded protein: CASSLGLAGSDEQYF.

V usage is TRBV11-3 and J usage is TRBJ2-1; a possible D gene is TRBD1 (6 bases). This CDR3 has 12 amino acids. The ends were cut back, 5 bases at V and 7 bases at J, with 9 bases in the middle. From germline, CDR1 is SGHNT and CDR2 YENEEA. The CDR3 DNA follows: TGTGCCAGCAGCGGCAGGGGAAATGAGCAGTTCTTC. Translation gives CASSGRGNEQFF.

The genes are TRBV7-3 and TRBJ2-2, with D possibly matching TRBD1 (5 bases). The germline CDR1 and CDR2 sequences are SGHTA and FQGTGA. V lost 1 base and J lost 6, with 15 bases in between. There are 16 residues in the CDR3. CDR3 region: CASSLIGARGPGELFF. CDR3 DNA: TGTGCCAGCAGCTTAATTGGGGCCAGAGGTCCCGGGGAGCTGTTTTTT.

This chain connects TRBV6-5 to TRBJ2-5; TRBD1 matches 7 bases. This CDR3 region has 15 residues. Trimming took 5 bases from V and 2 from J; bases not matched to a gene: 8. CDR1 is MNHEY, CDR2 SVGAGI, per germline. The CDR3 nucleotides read TGTGCCAGCAGTCTCAACCGGGACAGACAAGAGACCCAGTACTTC. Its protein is CASSLNRDRQETQYF.

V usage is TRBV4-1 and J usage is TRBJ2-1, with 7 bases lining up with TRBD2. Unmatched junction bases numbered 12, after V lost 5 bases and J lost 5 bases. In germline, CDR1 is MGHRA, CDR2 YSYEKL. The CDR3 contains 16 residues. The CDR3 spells CASSASWSGTNNEQFF. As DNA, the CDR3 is TGCGCCAGCAGCGCCTCATGGAGCGGGACGAACAATGAGCAGTTCTTC.

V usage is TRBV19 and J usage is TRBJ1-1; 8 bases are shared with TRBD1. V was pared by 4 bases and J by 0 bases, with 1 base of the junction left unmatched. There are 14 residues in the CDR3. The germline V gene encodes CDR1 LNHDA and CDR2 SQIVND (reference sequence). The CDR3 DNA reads TGTGCCAGTAGTAACAGGGGGTTGAACACTGAAGCTTTCTTT. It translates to CASSNRGLNTEAFF.

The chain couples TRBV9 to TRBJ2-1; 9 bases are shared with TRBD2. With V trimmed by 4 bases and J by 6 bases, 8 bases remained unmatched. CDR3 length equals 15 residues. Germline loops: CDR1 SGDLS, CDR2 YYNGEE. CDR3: CASSLPGLAGNEQFF. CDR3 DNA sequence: TGTGCCAGCAGCCTTCCGGGACTAGCAGGCAATGAGCAGTTCTTC.

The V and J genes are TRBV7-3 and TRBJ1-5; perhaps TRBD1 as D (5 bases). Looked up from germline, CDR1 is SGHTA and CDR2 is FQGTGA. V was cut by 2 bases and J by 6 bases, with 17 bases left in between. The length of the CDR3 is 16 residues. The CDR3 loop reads CASSLGDSRSVQPQHF. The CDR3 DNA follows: TGTGCCAGCAGCTTAGGTGACAGTCGGAGCGTTCAGCCCCAGCATTTT.

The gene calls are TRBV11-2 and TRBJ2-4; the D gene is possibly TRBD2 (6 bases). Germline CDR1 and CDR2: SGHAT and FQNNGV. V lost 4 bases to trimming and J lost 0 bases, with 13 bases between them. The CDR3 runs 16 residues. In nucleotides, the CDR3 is TGTGCCAGCAGCTCTAGCTGGGGACTAGCCAAAAACATTCAGTACTTC. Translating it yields CASSSSWGLAKNIQYF.

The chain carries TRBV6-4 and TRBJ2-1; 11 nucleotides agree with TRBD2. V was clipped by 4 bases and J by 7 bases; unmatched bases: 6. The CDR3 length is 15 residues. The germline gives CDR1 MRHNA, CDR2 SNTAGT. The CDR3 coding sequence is TGTGCCAGCAGTGCCGCTAGCGGGGGGATGAATGAGCAGTTCTTC. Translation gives CASSAASGGMNEQFF.

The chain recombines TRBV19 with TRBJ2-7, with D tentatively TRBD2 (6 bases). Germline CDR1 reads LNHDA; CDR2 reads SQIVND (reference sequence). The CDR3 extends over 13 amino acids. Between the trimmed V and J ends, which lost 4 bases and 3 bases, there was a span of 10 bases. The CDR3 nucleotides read TGTGCCAGTAGTAGGGGGGTCGACTACGAGCAGTACTTC. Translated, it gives CASSRGVDYEQYF.

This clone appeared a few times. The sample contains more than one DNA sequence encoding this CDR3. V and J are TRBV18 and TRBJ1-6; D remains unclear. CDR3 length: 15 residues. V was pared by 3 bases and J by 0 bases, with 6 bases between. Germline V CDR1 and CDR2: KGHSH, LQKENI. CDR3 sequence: CASSPASSYNSPLHF. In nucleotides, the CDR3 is TGTGCCAGCTCACCCGCGAGCTCCTATAATTCACCCCTCCACTTT.

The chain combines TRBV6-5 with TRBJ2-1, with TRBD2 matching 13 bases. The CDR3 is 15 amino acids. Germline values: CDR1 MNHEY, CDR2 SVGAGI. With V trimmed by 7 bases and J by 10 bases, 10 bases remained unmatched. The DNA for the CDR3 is TGTGCCAGCACCCTTACTAGCGGGGGGGCTAGAGAGCAGTTCTTC. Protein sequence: CASTLTSGGAREQFF.

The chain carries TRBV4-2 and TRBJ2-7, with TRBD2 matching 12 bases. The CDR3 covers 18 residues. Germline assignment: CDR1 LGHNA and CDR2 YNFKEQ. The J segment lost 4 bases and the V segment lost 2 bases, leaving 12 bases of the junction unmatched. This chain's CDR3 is CASSQLLGLAGNSYEQYF. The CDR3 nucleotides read TGTGCCAGCAGCCAACTCCTCGGACTAGCGGGAAATAGTTACGAGCAGTACTTC.

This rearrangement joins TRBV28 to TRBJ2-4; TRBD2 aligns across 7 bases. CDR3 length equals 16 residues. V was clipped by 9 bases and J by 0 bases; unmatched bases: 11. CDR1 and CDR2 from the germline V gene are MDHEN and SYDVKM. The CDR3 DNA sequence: TGTGCCAGTGGGGAGGGGAGTGGGAAAGCCAAAAACATTCAGTACTTC. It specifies CASGEGSGKAKNIQYF.

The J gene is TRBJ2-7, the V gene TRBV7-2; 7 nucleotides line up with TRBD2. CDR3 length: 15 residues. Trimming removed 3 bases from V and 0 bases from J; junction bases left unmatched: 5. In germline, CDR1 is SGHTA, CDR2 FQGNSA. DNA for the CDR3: TGTGCCAGCAGCTTCGCGGGAGTGAGCTCCTACGAGCAGTACTTC. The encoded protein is CASSFAGVSSYEQYF.